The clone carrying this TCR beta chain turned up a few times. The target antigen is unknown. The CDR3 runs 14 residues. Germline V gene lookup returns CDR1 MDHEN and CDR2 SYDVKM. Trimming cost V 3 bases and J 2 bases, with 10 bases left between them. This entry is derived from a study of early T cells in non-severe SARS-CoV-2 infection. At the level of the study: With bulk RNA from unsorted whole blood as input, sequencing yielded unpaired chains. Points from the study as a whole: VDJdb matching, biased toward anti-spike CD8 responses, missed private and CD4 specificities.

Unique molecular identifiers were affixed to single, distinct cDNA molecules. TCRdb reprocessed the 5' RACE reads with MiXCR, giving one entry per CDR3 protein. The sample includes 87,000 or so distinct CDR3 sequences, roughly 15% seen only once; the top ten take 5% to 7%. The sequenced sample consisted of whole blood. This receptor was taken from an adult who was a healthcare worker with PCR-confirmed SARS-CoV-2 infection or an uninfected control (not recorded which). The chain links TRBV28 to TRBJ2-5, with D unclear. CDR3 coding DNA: TGTGCCAGCAGTTTGTCACGAGTTCAAGAGACCCAGTACTTC. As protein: CASSLSRVQETQYF.